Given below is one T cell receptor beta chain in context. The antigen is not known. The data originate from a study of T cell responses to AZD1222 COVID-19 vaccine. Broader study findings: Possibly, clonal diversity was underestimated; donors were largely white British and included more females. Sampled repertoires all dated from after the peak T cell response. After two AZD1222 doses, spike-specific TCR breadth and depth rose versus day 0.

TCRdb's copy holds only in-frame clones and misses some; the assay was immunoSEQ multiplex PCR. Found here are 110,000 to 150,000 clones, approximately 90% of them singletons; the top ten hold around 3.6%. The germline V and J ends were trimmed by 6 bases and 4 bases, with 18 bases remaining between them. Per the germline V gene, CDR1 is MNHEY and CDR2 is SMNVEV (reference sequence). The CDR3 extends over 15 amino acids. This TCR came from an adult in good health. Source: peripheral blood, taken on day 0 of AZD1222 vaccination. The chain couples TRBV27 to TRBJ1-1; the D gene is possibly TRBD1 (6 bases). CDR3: CASSREGGRRTEAFF. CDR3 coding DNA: TGTGCCAGCAGCCGAGAAGGGGGTCGACGCACTGAAGCTTTCTTT.